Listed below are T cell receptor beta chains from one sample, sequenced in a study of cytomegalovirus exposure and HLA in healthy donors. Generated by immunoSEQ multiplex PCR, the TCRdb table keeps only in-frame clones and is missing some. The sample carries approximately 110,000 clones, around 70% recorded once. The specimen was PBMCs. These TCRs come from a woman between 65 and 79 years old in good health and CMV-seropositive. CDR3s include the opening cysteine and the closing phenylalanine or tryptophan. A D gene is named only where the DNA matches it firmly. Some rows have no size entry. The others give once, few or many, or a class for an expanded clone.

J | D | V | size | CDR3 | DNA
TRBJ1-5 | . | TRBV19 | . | CASSDAGVLGGNQPQHF | TGTGCCAGTAGTGACGCGGGGGTATTAGGAGGCAATCAGCCCCAGCATTTT
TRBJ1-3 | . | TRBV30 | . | CAWSTPREPGGNTIYF | TGTGCCTGGAGTACCCCCCGGGAACCCGGGGGAAACACCATATATTTT
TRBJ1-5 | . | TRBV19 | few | CASSMEQVGNQPQHF | TGTGCCAGTAGTATGGAACAGGTCGGCAATCAGCCCCAGCATTTT
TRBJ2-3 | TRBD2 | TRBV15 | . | CATSRVAGGRDTQYF | TGTGCCACCAGCAGAGTAGCGGGGGGGCGGGATACGCAGTATTTT
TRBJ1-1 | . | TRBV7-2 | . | CASKAGYTNTEAFF | TGTGCCAGCAAGGCAGGGTATACGAACACTGAAGCTTTCTTT
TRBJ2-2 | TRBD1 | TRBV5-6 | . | CASSLAGTGVTGELFF | TGTGCCAGCAGCTTGGCCGGGACAGGGGTAACCGGGGAGCTGTTTTTT
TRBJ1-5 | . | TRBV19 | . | CASSIDGGLVGNQPQHF | TGTGCCAGTAGTATAGATGGCGGGTTAGTGGGCAATCAGCCCCAGCATTTT
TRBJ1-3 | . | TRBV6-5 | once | CASRAGGGNTIYF | TGTGCCAGCAGGGCGGGGGGAGGAAACACCATATATTTT
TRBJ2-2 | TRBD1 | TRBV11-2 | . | CASFGGTGGTGELFF | TGTGCCAGCTTTGGAGGGACAGGGGGCACCGGGGAGCTGTTTTTT
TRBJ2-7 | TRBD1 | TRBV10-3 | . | CASRDSSYEQYF | TGTGCCAGCAGGGACAGCTCCTACGAGCAGTACTTC
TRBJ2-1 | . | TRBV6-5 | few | CASSSRDYNEQFF | TGTGCCAGCAGTTCGCGGGATTACAATGAGCAGTTCTTC
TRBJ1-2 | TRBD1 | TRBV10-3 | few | CAISEGRDRGNYGYTF | TGTGCCATCAGTGAGGGCCGGGACAGGGGGAACTATGGCTACACCTTC
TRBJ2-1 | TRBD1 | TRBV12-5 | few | CASGSRGTGYNEQFF | TGTGCTAGTGGCTCCCGGGGGACAGGGTACAATGAGCAGTTCTTC
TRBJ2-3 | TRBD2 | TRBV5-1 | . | CASSSSGTTDTQYF | TGCGCCAGCAGCTCTAGCGGGACCACAGATACGCAGTATTTT
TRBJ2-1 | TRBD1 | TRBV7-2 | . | CASSLAGQGRNEQFF | TGTGCCAGCAGCTTAGCCGGACAGGGAAGGAATGAGCAGTTCTTC
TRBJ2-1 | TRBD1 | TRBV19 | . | CASSFLQGGEQFF | TGTGCCAGTAGTTTCTTACAGGGGGGTGAGCAGTTCTTC
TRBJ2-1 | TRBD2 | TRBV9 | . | CASSVRLAGPNEQFF | TGTGCCAGCAGCGTACGACTAGCGGGGCCTAATGAGCAGTTCTTC
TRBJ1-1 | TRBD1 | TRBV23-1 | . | CASSQLPGQGATEAFF | TGCGCCAGCAGTCAATTGCCGGGACAGGGGGCCACTGAAGCTTTCTTT
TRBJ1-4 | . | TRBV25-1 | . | CASKSEKLFF | TGTGCCAGCAAAAGCGAAAAACTGTTTTTT
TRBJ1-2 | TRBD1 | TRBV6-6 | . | CASSYRQGNYGYTF | TGTGCCAGCAGTTACCGACAGGGTAACTATGGCTACACCTTC
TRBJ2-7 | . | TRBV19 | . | CASSDARGIGYEQYF | TGTGCCAGTAGTGATGCCAGGGGTATAGGCTACGAGCAGTACTTC
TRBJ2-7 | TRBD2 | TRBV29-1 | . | CSVDGGRGAREQYF | TGCAGCGTTGATGGGGGGCGGGGGGCGCGGGAGCAGTACTTC
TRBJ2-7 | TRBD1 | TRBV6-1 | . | CAIHRGQGHEQYF | TGTGCCATCCACCGCGGACAGGGCCACGAGCAGTACTTC
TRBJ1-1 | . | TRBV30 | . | CAWSVEKALNTEAFF | TGTGCCTGGAGTGTAGAGAAAGCCCTGAACACTGAAGCTTTCTTT
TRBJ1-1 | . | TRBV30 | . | CARRRENTEAFF | TGTGCCCGGAGGAGAGAGAACACTGAAGCTTTCTTT
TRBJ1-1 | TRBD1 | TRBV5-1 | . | CASSPGTGGDPEAFF | TGCGCCAGCAGCCCAGGGACAGGGGGCGACCCTGAAGCTTTCTTT
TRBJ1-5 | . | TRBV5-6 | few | CASRRQMSNQPQHF | TGTGCCAGCAGGCGACAGATGAGCAATCAGCCCCAGCATTTT
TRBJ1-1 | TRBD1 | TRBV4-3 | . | CASSQDGTGRNTEAFF | TGCGCCAGCAGCCAAGATGGGACAGGGAGGAACACTGAAGCTTTCTTT
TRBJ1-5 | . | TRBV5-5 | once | CASSLGLQGYQPQHF | TGTGCCAGCAGCTTGGGACTACAGGGTTATCAGCCCCAGCATTTT
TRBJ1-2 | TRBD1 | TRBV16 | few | CASSPVWGDRLGYTF | TGTGCCAGCAGCCCCGTGTGGGGGGACAGACTTGGCTACACCTTC
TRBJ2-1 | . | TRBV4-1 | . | CASSQDGGGGVEQFF | TGCGCCAGCAGCCAAGATGGAGGGGGGGGTGTTGAGCAGTTCTTC
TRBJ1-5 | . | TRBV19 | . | CASTLLPNSNQPQHF | TGTGCCAGTACGCTCCTACCGAATAGCAATCAGCCCCAGCATTTT
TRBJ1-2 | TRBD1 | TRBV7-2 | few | CASSLEGTGPWGYTF | TGTGCCAGCAGCTTAGAAGGGACAGGGCCCTGGGGCTACACCTTC
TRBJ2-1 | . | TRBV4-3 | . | CASRLSRNEQFF | TGCGCCAGCAGACTCTCTAGAAATGAGCAGTTCTTC
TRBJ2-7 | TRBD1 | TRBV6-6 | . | CASSYPGQGYEQYF | TGTGCCAGCAGTTACCCGGGACAGGGCTACGAGCAGTACTTC
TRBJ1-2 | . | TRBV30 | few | CAWSVAQVNYGYTF | TGTGCCTGGAGTGTGGCGCAGGTCAACTATGGCTACACCTTC